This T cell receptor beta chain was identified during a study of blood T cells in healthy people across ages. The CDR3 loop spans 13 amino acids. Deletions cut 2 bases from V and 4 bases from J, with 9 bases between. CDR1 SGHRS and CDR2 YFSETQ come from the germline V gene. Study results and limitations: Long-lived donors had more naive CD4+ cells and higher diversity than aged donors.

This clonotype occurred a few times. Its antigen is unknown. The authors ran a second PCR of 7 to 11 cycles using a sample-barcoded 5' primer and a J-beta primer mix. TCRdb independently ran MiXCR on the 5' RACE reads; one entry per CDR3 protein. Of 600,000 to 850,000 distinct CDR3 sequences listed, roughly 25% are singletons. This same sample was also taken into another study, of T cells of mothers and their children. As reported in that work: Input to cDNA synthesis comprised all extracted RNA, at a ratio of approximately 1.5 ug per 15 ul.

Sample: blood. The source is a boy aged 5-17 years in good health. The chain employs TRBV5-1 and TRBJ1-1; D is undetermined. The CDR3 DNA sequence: TGCGCCAGCAGCTTCGACGGGGTCACTGAAGCTTTCTTT. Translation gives CASSFDGVTEAFF.